Below, one T cell receptor (beta chain) is given with its context. CDR3 length: 15 residues. Germline V gives CDR1 SGHVS, CDR2 FQNEAQ. Between the trimmed V and J ends, which lost 3 bases and 2 bases, there was a span of 14 bases. Original processing notes: Researchers report that nucleated cell counts were estimated from reference gene primer amplification. Clones were read by immunoSEQ multiplex PCR, and TCRdb kept only the in-frame ones, dropping some. V and J calls and clone size are those listed in that table; D and trimming were worked out from the DNA. The table has some 390,000 clones, around 86% seen once. This record comes from a study of blood T cell repertoires in COVID-19. Study details: Acute and convalescent COVID-19 specimens originated in the United States, Italy and Spain. In each case, the material was cDNA or gDNA derived from T cells, B-cell-depleted T cells, or PBMCs.

The chain couples TRBV7-8 to TRBJ2-7, with D perhaps TRBD2 (7 bases). The sequenced sample consisted of peripheral blood. This receptor was obtained from a human donor in a cohort sampled during active COVID-19. CDR3 protein: CASSLNTGGPYEQYF. The CDR3 region has the DNA TGTGCCAGCAGCTTGAACACCGGGGGGCCCTACGAGCAGTACTTC.